Below, 10 T cell receptor beta chains from the same sample are listed, as sequenced in a study of shared clonotypes between healthy human individuals. TCRdb's copy holds only in-frame clones and misses some; the assay was immunoSEQ multiplex PCR. Of some 2,500,000 clones listed, roughly 90% are singletons. The specimen sequenced was naive CD4+ T cells from PBMCs. The sample's subset: CD45RA+ positively selected. The receptor set was obtained from a man aged 18 to 30 in good health. Some clones in this sample may be carry-over from other donors' samples.

The CDR3 region is CSVDRGLGIADTQYF. CDR3 DNA sequence: TGCAGCGTTGATCGGGGACTAGGGATTGCAGATACGCAGTATTTT. The chain couples TRBV29-1 to TRBJ2-3, with 8 bases matching TRBD2. CDR3 size: 15 residues. V was clipped by 3 bases and J by 4 bases; unmatched bases: 9. Germline loops: CDR1 SQVTM, CDR2 ANQGSEA.

Notes on this clone: The same CDR3 arises from other DNA sequences in this sample as well. The chain uses TRBV7-9 and TRBJ2-3, with unresolved D. Trimming removed 7 bases from V and 3 bases from J, with 5 bases in between. From germline, CDR1 is SEHNR and CDR2 FQNEAQ (reference sequence). There are 11 residues in the CDR3. The CDR3 protein is CASTPTDTQYF. The DNA for the CDR3 is TGTGCCAGCACTCCTACAGATACGCAGTATTTT.

The chain carries TRBV5-5 and TRBJ1-2; 11 nucleotides agree with TRBD1. The CDR3 is made up of 15 amino acids. V gave up 3 bases and J gave up 5 bases; unmatched junction bases: 6. CDR1 is SGHKS and CDR2 is YYEKEE in the germline V gene (reference sequence). The CDR3 reads CASSSRTGGGYGYTF. CDR3 coding DNA: TGTGCCAGCAGCTCGCGGACAGGGGGCGGGTATGGCTACACCTTC. The variable domain in full, with the rest retrieved from reference TRBV5-5 and TRBJ1-2, is DAGVTQSPTHLIKTRGQQVTLRCSPISGHKSVSWYQQVLGQGPQFIFQYYEKEERGRGNFPDRFSARQFPNYSSELNVNALLLGDSALYLCASSSRTGGGYGYTFGSGTRLTVV.

This chain uses TRBV5-1 with TRBJ2-7, with D perhaps given as TRBD1 or TRBD2 (5 bases each). CDR3 length equals 15 residues. Germline V gives CDR1 SGHRS, CDR2 YFSETQ. V dropped 0 bases and J dropped 3 bases, with 13 bases sitting between them. CDR3 amino acids: CASSLGPGPGYEQYF. As DNA, the CDR3 is TGCGCCAGCAGCTTGGGCCCGGGACCCGGCTACGAGCAGTACTTC.

The CDR3 region has the DNA TGCGCCAGCAGCCAAGGTATACCGGGACAGGGGGCAGGAGATACGCAGTATTTT. Residues: CASSQGIPGQGAGDTQYF. V is TRBV4-3 and J is TRBJ2-3; 12 nucleotides match TRBD1. The ends lost 1 base at V and 5 bases at J; junction bases unmatched: 10. The CDR3 length is 18 residues. Germline values: CDR1 LGHNA, CDR2 YSLEER.

The chain carries TRBV4-1 and TRBJ1-2; the D is unclear. The CDR3 totals 16 residues. With 4 bases removed from V and 2 bases from J, the gap between germline ends came to 17 bases. Germline V gene data show CDR1 as MGHRA and CDR2 as YSYEKL. The CDR3 DNA sequence: TGCGCCAGCAGCCTTAATCAGGCCCTGTCGAACTATGGCTACACCTTC. Its translation: CASSLNQALSNYGYTF.

This clone was counted once. This rearrangement joins TRBV10-3 to TRBJ2-3, with 8 bases lining up with TRBD2. Germline trimming cut 5 bases from V and 0 bases from J; bases unmatched to any gene: 4. The CDR3 is 15 residues long. The germline V gene has CDR1 ENHRY and CDR2 SYGVKD. As DNA, the CDR3 is TGTGCCATCAGTTATAGCGGGGATAGCACAGATACGCAGTATTTT. Its translation: CAISYSGDSTDTQYF.

The chain links TRBV6-1 to TRBJ2-2; D may be TRBD2 (5 bases). The CDR3 consists of 12 residues. Germline V gene sequence: CDR1 MNHNS, CDR2 SASEGT. Trimming removed 10 bases from V and 7 bases from J, with 13 bases in between. The CDR3 DNA reads TGTGCCACCGCTGCGGGTGGCGGGGAGCTGTTTTTT. It is translated as CATAAGGGELFF.

Notes on this clone: The same CDR3 can be traced to other DNA sequences in this sample. The V gene is TRBV6-1, the J gene TRBJ1-5; TRBD1 agrees at 11 bases. CDR1 is MNHNS and CDR2 is SASEGT in the germline V gene. The CDR3 loop spans 14 amino acids. The V segment lost 6 bases and the J segment 6 bases; nucleotides outside the gene matches: 4. This chain's CDR3 is CASSRTGGGQPQHF. CDR3 DNA: TGTGCCAGCAGCCGGACAGGGGGCGGTCAGCCCCAGCATTTT.

The chain joins TRBV7-8 to TRBJ2-2; 11 bases are shared with TRBD2. The CDR3 spans 15 residues. V shed 5 bases, J shed 7 bases, and the junction held 6 bases outside the gene matches. Germline loops: CDR1 SGHVS, CDR2 FQNEAQ. The CDR3 here is CASSTLAGVLGELFF. CDR3 nucleotides: TGTGCCAGCAGCACACTAGCGGGAGTCCTCGGGGAGCTGTTTTTT.